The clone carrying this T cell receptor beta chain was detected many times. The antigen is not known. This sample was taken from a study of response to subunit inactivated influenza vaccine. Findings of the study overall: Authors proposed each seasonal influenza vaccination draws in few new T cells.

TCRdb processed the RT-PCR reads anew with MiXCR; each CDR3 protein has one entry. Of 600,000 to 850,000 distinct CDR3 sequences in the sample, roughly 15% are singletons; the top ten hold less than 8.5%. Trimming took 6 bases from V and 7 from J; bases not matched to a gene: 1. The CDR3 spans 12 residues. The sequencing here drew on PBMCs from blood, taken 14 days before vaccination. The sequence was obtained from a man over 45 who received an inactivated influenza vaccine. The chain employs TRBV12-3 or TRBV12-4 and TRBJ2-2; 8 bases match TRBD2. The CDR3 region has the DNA TGTGCCAGCAGGGGACTAGTCGGGGAGCTGTTTTTT. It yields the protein CASRGLVGELFF.